The T cell receptor beta chain under discussion was sequenced for a study of blood T cells in healthy people across ages. Study observations and caveats: Strong correlation linked observed beta diversity and percent naive T cells. Diversity figures based on one million T cells were deemed too low.

Next came a second PCR, run for about 6 to 12 cycles, which used a sample-barcoded 5' primer along with a J-beta primer mix. All cDNA molecules were each tagged by a template-switch adaptor with 12 random nucleotides. TCRdb reprocessed the 5' RACE reads with MiXCR, giving one entry per CDR3 protein. The repertoire holds some 880,000 distinct CDR3 sequences, with under 40% as singletons. This clonotype was detected only a few times. The target antigen is unknown. Per sample, a minimum of 7 million PBMCs were isolated. The CDR3 covers 15 residues. The V gene's germline CDR1 is MNHEY and CDR2 SVGAGI. Unmatched junction bases numbered 8, after V lost 5 bases and J lost 6 bases.

The rearrangement links TRBV6-5 to TRBJ1-5; 9 bases are shared with TRBD1. This receptor was identified in a man aged 18 to 30 in good health. The sequenced sample consisted of blood. The CDR3 sequence: CASSQTGGRFQPQHF. The CDR3 bases are TGTGCCAGCAGTCAGACAGGGGGTAGGTTTCAGCCCCAGCATTTT.